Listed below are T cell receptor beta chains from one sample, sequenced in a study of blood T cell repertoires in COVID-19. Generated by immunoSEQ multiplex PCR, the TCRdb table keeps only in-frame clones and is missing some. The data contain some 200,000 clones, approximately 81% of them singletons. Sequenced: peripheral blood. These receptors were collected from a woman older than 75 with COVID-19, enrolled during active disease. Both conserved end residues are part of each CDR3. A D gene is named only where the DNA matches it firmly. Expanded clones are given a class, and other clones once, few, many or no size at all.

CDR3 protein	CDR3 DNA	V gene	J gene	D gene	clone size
CASNLPLAYTEAFF	TGTGCCAGCAACCTCCCCCTAGCCTACACTGAAGCTTTCTTT	TRBV6-5	TRBJ1-1	NA	NA
CASSLRGAIEETQYF	TGCGCCAGCAGCCTCCGGGGGGCAATCGAAGAGACCCAGTACTTC	TRBV5-1	TRBJ2-5	NA	NA
CASSPREGALGGNTIYF	TGCGCCAGCAGCCCCCGGGAGGGGGCCTTAGGTGGAAACACCATATATTTT	TRBV5-1	TRBJ1-3	TRBD1	NA
CASSPYPSGNSPLHF	TGTGCCAGCAGCCCTTATCCTTCGGGGAATTCACCCCTCCACTTT	TRBV3-1/TRBV3-2	TRBJ1-6	NA	NA
CASSSLQVQPQHF	TGTGCCAGTAGTTCCCTCCAGGTCCAGCCCCAGCATTTT	TRBV19	TRBJ1-5	NA	few
CASSLGILAGYNEQFF	TGCGCCAGCAGCTTAGGGATTCTAGCGGGGTACAATGAGCAGTTCTTC	TRBV5-1	TRBJ2-1	TRBD2	NA
CASSVTAGPHFSYEQYF	TGTGCCAGCAGCGTTACAGCAGGGCCCCATTTTTCCTACGAGCAGTACTTC	TRBV11-2	TRBJ2-7	NA	once
CASSPSNYGYTF	TGTGCCAGCAGCCCGAGTAACTATGGCTACACCTTC	TRBV11-1	TRBJ1-2	NA	NA
CASSLEGVVGNTIYF	TGCGCCAGCAGCTTGGAAGGGGTGGTCGGAAACACCATATATTTT	TRBV5-1	TRBJ1-3	NA	once
CASSTGGLEGNSPLHF	TGTGCCAGCAGCACCGGAGGGCTTGAGGGTAATTCACCCCTCCACTTT	TRBV5-6	TRBJ1-6	NA	NA
CASSPGQGRRIGHGYTF	TGTGCCAGCAGTCCGGGACAGGGTCGAAGGATAGGCCATGGCTACACCTTC	TRBV28	TRBJ1-2	TRBD1	NA
CASTASAGIGELFF	TGTGCCAGCACCGCTTCAGCAGGGATCGGGGAGCTGTTTTTT	TRBV7-3	TRBJ2-2	NA	NA
CAIRPGGTVDQPQHF	TGTGCCATCAGGCCAGGCGGGACAGTCGATCAGCCCCAGCATTTT	TRBV10-3	TRBJ1-5	TRBD1	few
CATGGDNTGELFF	TGTGCCACCGGGGGGGACAACACCGGGGAGCTGTTTTTT	TRBV24-1	TRBJ2-2	TRBD2	NA
CASSSGTGMTTGELFF	TGTGCCAGCAGCTCCGGTACAGGGATGACGACCGGGGAGCTGTTTTTT	TRBV11-3	TRBJ2-2	NA	NA
CATSESSGGRTDTQYF	TGTGCCACCAGTGAATCTAGCGGGGGGCGCACAGATACGCAGTATTTT	TRBV24-1	TRBJ2-3	TRBD2	NA
CASSPPNKGLAGGRGTDTQYF	TGTGCCAGCTCACCACCGAACAAGGGACTAGCGGGGGGGCGCGGCACAGATACGCAGTATTTT	TRBV18	TRBJ2-3	TRBD2	once
CASSYLAGGSPLHF	TGTGCCAGCAGTTACCTGGCAGGTGGTTCACCCCTCCACTTT	TRBV6-6	TRBJ1-6	NA	once
CAISAGGEGQPQHF	TGTGCCATCAGTGCAGGGGGCGAGGGTCAGCCCCAGCATTTT	TRBV10-3	TRBJ1-5	TRBD1	NA
CASSYRELASAQHF	TGTGCCAGCAGTTACAGGGAACTAGCCTCGGCCCAGCATTTT	TRBV6-2/TRBV6-3	TRBJ1-5	NA	NA
CASRAGQFWQETQYF	TGTGCCAGCAGGGCAGGGCAGTTTTGGCAAGAGACCCAGTACTTC	TRBV6-5	TRBJ2-5	NA	NA
CAISEGQGHQPQHF	TGTGCCATCAGTGAAGGACAGGGTCATCAGCCCCAGCATTTT	TRBV10-3	TRBJ1-5	TRBD1	NA
CASSLGGADEAFF	TGTGCCAGCAGCCTTGGTGGGGCAGACGAAGCTTTCTTT	TRBV3-1/TRBV3-2	TRBJ1-1	NA	NA
CASSPQRVNQPQHF	TGTGCCAGCTCACCACAGCGGGTTAATCAGCCCCAGCATTTT	TRBV18	TRBJ1-5	NA	NA
CASTPLRGDKATNEKLFF	TGTGCCAGTACCCCGCTGCGGGGGGATAAAGCAACTAATGAAAAACTGTTTTTT	TRBV27	TRBJ1-4	NA	NA
CASRVSGGSTDTQYF	TGCGCCAGCAGAGTTAGCGGGGGTAGCACAGATACGCAGTATTTT	TRBV5-1	TRBJ2-3	TRBD2	NA
CASSIRGRGTDTQYF	TGTGCCAGCAGCATCAGGGGGCGCGGCACAGATACGCAGTATTTT	TRBV7-2	TRBJ2-3	TRBD1	NA
CASTGNTIYF	TGTGCCAGTACAGGAAACACCATATATTTT	TRBV19	TRBJ1-3	NA	NA
CASSLAGGPENTQYF	TGCGCCAGCAGCTTAGCGGGGGGGCCAGAGAATACGCAGTATTTT	TRBV5-1	TRBJ2-3	TRBD2	few